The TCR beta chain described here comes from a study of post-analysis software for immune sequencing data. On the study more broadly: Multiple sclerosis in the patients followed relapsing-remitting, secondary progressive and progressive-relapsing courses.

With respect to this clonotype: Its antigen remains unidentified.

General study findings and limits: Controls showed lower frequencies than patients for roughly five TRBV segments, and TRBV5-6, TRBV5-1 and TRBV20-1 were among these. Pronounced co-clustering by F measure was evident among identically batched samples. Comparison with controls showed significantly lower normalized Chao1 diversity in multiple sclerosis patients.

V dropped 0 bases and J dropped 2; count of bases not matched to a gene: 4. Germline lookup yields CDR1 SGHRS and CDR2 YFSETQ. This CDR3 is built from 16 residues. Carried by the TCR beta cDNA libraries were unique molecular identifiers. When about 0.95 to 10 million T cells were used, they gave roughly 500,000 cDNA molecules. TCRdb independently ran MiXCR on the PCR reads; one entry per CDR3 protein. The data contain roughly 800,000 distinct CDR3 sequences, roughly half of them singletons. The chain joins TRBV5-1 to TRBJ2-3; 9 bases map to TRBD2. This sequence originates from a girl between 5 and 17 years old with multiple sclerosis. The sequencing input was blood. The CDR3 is CASSLASGIITDTQYF. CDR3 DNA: TGCGCCAGCAGCTTGGCTAGCGGGATCATCACAGATACGCAGTATTTT.